The TCR beta chain under discussion was sequenced for a study of CD4 T cells in relation to SARS-CoV-2 and coronaviruses (dated by TCRdb to about 2021). General notes on the study: The ViraFEST assay cultured PBMCs with antigen for 10 days, then sequenced TCR beta CDR3s to find antigen-specific clonal expansions. The negative reference condition was either a culture with an HIV-1 Nef peptide pool or a culture with no peptide. HLA restriction was mapped for shared crossreactive spike epitopes using patient-derived lymphoblastoid cell lines. Memory CD4+ T cell crossreactivity between SARS-CoV-2 and common cold coronavirus spike proteins was assessed at the TCR clonotype level in the study. Samples from three pre-COVID donors and the naive versus memory experiments were sequenced with the Adaptive Biotechnologies TCR-sequencing kit; other data were Illumina-based. A different, Illumina-based TCR-beta assay was used to sequence expansion assays from other donors in the study.

Library preparation was by the immunoSEQ multiplex PCR assay. The study's processing was this. Preprocessing removed nonproductive sequences and CDR3s not starting with C, not ending with F or W, or shorter than 7 amino acids. Antigen-specific clonotypes were called with the MANAFEST web app on the basis of expansion relative to the reference and to other culture wells. A clone was considered positive if the clone showed significant expansion compared with the reference culture in 2 of 3 replicate wells at an FDR below 0.05. Positive clones also required significant expansion versus all other tandem wells and an odds ratio above 5. Pairwise Levenshtein distance, computed with the stringdist R package after three terminal residues were trimmed from each end, was used as the measure of CDR3 homology. TCRdb stores this immuneACCESS table with in-frame sequences only. Part of the clones is absent; in the studies checked, under half of the shortfall reflects unresolved V genes, and no reason is known for the rest. V, J and clone size are those of that table, while D and trimming were read from the DNA. The sample table holds under 15,000 clones, of which less than 70% were seen once. The leading ten clones occupy under 9% of the sample.

CD4+ T cells from unexposed donors were collected before the COVID-19 pandemic (2011-2018). After 10 to 11 days of culture, CD4+ T cells were isolated with the EasySep CD4+ T cell isolation kit. As cell numbers permitted, CD4+ T cells from unexposed donors were tested for reactivity to SARS-CoV-2 S and N and to four common cold coronavirus spike pools. Each well held some 1.9 million PBMCs cultured in IMDM containing around 4.9% human AB serum and roughly 9.4 IU/ml IL-2. Half of the culture medium was replaced with fresh IL-2-containing medium on days 3 and 7. Triplicate replicate wells were generally used for each peptide culture condition. Leukapheresis product for the unexposed donors was bought commercially. PBMCs were isolated from leukapheresis product or whole blood by Ficoll-Paque PLUS gradient centrifugation. The PBMCs went either fresh into the expansion assay or into cryopreservation at -140 degrees C. The QIAamp Micro DNA Kit was used to extract genomic DNA from the CD4+ T cells.

This clone was counted only a few times. Its antigen has not been determined. Base qualities are not provided; no much larger clone lies one nucleotide away. For CDR1 and CDR2, the germline V gene lists ENHRY and SYGVKD. The CDR3 runs 18 amino acids, cysteine and phenylalanine included. CDR3 DNA is the only sequence kept; it has 54 bases, read in frame from the first base. V loses 0 bases at its end and J loses 4 bases; junction bases beyond the gene matches: 10. What the research found in general, with its limitations: Crossreactive clones showed significantly weaker SARS-CoV-2-driven expansion than monoreactive clones, consistent with antigenic imprinting. The study was constrained by small numbers of patients and of tested TCRs. Crossreactivity analysis centred on spike protein, so crossreactivity against other viral proteins was not assessed. Because no donor provided both pre-pandemic and post-infection samples, tracing the source of pre-existing responses was limited. Memory CD4+ clonotypes crossrecognizing SARS-CoV-2 and at least one common cold coronavirus spike were found in 60% to 75% of donors.

The sequence was obtained from a human donor in good health. The source material was CD4+ T cells from PBMCs, cultured in vitro. The V and J segments used are TRBV10-3 and TRBJ2-1, with 9 central nucleotides matching TRBD2. The sequenced DNA is TGTGCCATCAGTGAGTCGACAATGAGGACTAGCGTATACAATGAGCAGTTCTTC. Its product reads: CAISESTMRTSVYNEQFF.